The clone carrying this T cell receptor beta chain has more than one count but fewer than ten. Its antigen is unidentified. CDR1 is SGHRS and CDR2 is YFSETQ in the germline V gene. CDR3 size: 15 residues. V lost 0 bases to trimming and J lost 9 bases, with 13 bases between them. This sample was included in a study of T-cell reconstitution after alpha-beta-depleted transplantation in children. The study, taken as a whole, reports: At day 60, the high TCRbeta diversity found in some patients originated from recipient T cells and thymic progenitors that had survived. Counts and diversity of T cells one year after transplant came mostly from newly produced T cells. As was reported, about two months after transplant, alpha-beta T cells came from several hundred expanded graft clones.

Library preparation (for TCRbeta) was performed with unique molecular identifiers. TCRdb reanalysed the PCR reads using MiXCR and keeps one entry per CDR3 protein. Altogether more than 400,000 distinct CDR3 sequences are present, about 40% being singletons, with the ten largest covering approximately 30%. Here the sequenced sample was PBMCs, taken before TCRalphabeta/CD19-depleted stem cell transplant. This chain uses TRBV5-1 with TRBJ1-6; no clear D gene. The sequence was obtained from a girl aged 2-10 years with aplastic anemia, due to receive a stem cell transplant. The CDR3 here is CASSLDVGTGSPLHF. The DNA of the CDR3 is TGCGCCAGCAGCTTGGATGTCGGCACGGGTTCACCCCTCCACTTT.